This T cell receptor (beta chain) was retrieved from a study of shared clonotypes between healthy human individuals. Study-level information: Per-donor plates numbered three CD4 naive, three CD4 memory, two CD8 naive and one CD8 memory.

Study conclusions and caveats: In having few donors, the study represented limited genetic and exposure-history diversity. Non-shared clonotypes displayed generation probabilities falling below those of clonotypes present in all four donors. Relative to memory subsets, naive subsets generally showed larger estimated richness.

V was pared by 5 bases and J by 0 bases, with 8 bases between. The CDR3 consists of 14 residues. The germline gives CDR1 MNHNS, CDR2 SASEGT. In regard to this clone: Antigen: not known. The same CDR3 is also encoded by other DNA sequences in this sample.

Method: immunoSEQ multiplex PCR; TCRdb's copy keeps in-frame clones and lacks some. Of 2 million to 2.5 million clones in the sample, 90% to 96% are singletons; the top ten hold approximately 0.13%. Source material: naive CD4+ T cells sorted from blood. Subset specified: CD45RA+ positively selected. This receptor was obtained from a young man in good health. This chain joins TRBV6-1 and TRBJ1-5; possibly TRBD1 for D (5 bases). The chain's CDR3 is CASSQGNSNQPQHF. Here the CDR3 DNA reads TGTGCCAGCAGTCAGGGAAATAGCAATCAGCCCCAGCATTTT.